These 4 T cell receptor beta chains share one sample of origin, sequenced in a study of spatial heterogeneity in lung cancer. Described time point: blood at routine non-recurrence follow-up after resection. The study sequenced unsorted whole RNA from tumor, nontumor lung or frozen PBMC. Each CDR3 protein is one row after TCRdb ran MiXCR on the 5' RACE reads. The sample has about 120,000 distinct CDR3 sequences, less than 15% seen once. Sequenced here: PBMCs, sampled at follow-up. These receptors all come from a male donor with early-stage non-small cell lung cancer.

This clonotype was counted ten times or more. This chain joins TRBV4-3 and TRBJ2-1; 8 bases align to TRBD2. V was pared by 4 bases and J by 4 bases, with 6 bases of the junction left unmatched. The CDR3 runs 15 residues. Germline V lookup: CDR1 LGHNA, CDR2 YSLEER. The CDR3 nucleotides read TGCGCCAGCAGCCCCGAGCGGGGGCCATACAATGAGCAGTTCTTC. Amino acid sequence: CASSPERGPYNEQFF.

This clonotype was found a few times. J is TRBJ1-1 and V is TRBV7-6, with 10 bases identical to TRBD1. Germline lookup yields CDR1 SGHVS and CDR2 FNYEAQ. J lost 4 bases, V lost 5 bases, and 4 bases had no gene match. CDR3 size: 14 residues. The CDR3, as DNA: TGTGCCAGCAGCCACCGGGACAGGGGCACTGAAGCTTTCTTT. Residues: CASSHRDRGTEAFF.

This clonotype was seen ten or more times. The chain carries TRBV20-1 and TRBJ2-1, with a weak D call TRBD2 (6 bases). The CDR3 runs to 14 residues. Germline V gene sequence: CDR1 DFQATT, CDR2 SNEGSKA (reference sequence). V was clipped by 6 bases and J by 0 bases, with 12 bases between them. Here the CDR3 DNA reads TGCAGTGCCCCCCGGGGGAGCTCCTACAATGAGCAGTTCTTC. Translating gives CSAPRGSSYNEQFF.

This clonotype has a count of ten or more. This rearrangement joins TRBV27 to TRBJ2-6; a weak D match, TRBD1 (5 bases). There are 16 residues in the CDR3. Between the trimmed V and J ends, which lost 4 bases and 0 bases, there was a span of 10 bases. Germline V CDR1 and CDR2: MNHEY, SMNVEV (reference sequence). The CDR3 sequence is CASSSQTASGANVLTF. The CDR3 DNA reads TGTGCCAGCAGTTCACAGACAGCCTCTGGGGCCAACGTCCTGACTTTC.